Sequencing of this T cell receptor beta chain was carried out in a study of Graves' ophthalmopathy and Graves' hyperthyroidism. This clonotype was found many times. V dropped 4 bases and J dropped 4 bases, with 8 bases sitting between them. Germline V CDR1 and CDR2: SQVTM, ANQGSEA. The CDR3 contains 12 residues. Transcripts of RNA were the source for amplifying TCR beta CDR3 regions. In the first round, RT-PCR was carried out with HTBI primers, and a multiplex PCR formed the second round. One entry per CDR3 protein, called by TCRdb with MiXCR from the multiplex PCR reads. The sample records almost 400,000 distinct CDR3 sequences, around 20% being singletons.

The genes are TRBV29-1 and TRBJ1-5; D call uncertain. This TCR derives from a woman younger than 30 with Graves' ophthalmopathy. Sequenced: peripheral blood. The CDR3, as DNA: TGCAGCGTTGGTGGGAGAAATCAGCCCCAGCATTTT. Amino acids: CSVGGRNQPQHF.